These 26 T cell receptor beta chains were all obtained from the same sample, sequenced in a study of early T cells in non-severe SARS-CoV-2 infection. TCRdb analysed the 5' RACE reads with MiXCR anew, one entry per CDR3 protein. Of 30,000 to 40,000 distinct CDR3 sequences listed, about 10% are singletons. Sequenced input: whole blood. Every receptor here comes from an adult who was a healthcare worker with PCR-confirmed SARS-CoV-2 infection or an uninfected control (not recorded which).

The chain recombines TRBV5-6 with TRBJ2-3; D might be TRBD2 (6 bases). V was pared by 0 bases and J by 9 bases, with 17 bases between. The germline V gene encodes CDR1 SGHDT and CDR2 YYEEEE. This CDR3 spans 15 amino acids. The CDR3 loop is CASSLDLVTSITQYF. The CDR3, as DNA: TGTGCCAGCAGCTTGGATCTTGTGACTAGTATAACGCAGTATTTT.

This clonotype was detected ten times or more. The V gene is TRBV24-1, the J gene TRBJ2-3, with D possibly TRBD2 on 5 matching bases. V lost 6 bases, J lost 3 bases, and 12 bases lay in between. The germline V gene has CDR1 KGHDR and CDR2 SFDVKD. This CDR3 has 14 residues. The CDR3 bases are TGTGCCACCAGTCGCGGGCGCGAGACAGATACGCAGTATTTT. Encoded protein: CATSRGRETDTQYF.

CDR3 sequence reads: CATSKLGGGYNEQFF. Written as DNA, the CDR3 is TGTGCCACCAGCAAACTGGGGGGGGGCTATAATGAGCAGTTCTTC. The V call is TRBV24-1, the J call TRBJ2-1; a possible D gene is TRBD2 (7 bases). The germline V and J ends were trimmed by 7 bases and 7 bases, with 19 bases remaining between them. Germline V CDR1 and CDR2: KGHDR, SFDVKD. The CDR3 has 15 amino acids.

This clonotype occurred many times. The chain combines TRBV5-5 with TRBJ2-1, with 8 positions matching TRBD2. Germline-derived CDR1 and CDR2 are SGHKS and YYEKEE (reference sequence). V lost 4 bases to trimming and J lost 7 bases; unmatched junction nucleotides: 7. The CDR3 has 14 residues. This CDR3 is CASSPRGGENEQFF. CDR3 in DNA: TGTGCCAGCAGCCCCCGGGGGGGTGAGAATGAGCAGTTCTTC.

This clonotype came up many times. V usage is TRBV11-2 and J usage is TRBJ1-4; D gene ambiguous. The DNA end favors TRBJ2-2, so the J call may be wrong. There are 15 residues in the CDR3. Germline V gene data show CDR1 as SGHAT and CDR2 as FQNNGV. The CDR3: CASSRGGIGVGELFF. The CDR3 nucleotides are TGTGCCAGCAGCCGAGGTGGAATTGGGGTTGGGGAGCTGTTTTTT.

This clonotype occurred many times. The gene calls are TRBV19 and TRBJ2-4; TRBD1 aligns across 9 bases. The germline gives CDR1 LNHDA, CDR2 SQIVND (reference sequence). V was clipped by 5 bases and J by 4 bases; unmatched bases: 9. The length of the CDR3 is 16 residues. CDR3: CASSRNRDRDKNIQYF. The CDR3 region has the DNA TGTGCCAGTAGTCGAAACCGGGACAGGGATAAAAACATTCAGTACTTC.

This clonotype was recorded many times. In nucleotides, the CDR3 is TGTGCCAGCAGTCCCGGGACAGGGATCTACGAGCAGTACTTC. It codes for CASSPGTGIYEQYF. V usage is TRBV2 and J usage is TRBJ2-7, with TRBD1 identical over 9 bases. The CDR3 has 14 amino acids. J lost 3 bases, V lost 5 bases, and 5 bases had no gene match. The germline V gene encodes CDR1 SNHLY and CDR2 FYNNEI.

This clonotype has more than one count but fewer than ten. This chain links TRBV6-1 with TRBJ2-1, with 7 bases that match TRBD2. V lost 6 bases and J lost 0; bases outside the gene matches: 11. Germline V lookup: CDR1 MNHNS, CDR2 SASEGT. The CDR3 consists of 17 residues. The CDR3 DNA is TGTGCCAGCAGCCCCGGGGGGATCGGGAGCTCCTACAATGAGCAGTTCTTC. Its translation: CASSPGGIGSSYNEQFF.

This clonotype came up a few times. The CDR3 here is CASSTSGLQPQHF. DNA for the CDR3: TGTGCCAGCAGCACCTCAGGGCTTCAGCCCCAGCATTTT. The chain has TRBV5-5 and TRBJ1-5, with D perhaps matching TRBD1 (5 bases). The CDR3 has 13 residues. Deletions cut 4 bases from V and 6 bases from J, with 11 bases between. CDR1 SGHKS and CDR2 YYEKEE come from the germline V gene (reference sequence). Supplemented by reference TRBV5-5 and TRBJ1-5, the full variable domain reads DAGVTQSPTHLIKTRGQQVTLRCSPISGHKSVSWYQQVLGQGPQFIFQYYEKEERGRGNFPDRFSARQFPNYSSELNVNALLLGDSALYLCASSTSGLQPQHFGDGTRLSIL.

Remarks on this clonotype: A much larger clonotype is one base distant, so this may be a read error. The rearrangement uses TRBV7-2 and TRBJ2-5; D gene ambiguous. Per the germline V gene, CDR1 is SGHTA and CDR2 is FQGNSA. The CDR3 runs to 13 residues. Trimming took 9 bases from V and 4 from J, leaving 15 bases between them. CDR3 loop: CASGRALPETQYF. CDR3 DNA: TGTGCCAGTGGTAGAGCGCTACCAGAGACCCAGTACTTC.

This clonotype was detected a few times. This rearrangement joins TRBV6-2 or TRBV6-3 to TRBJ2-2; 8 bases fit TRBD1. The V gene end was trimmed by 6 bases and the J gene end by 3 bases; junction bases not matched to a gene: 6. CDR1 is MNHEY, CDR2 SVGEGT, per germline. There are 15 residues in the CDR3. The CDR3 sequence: CASSRWTGYTGELFF. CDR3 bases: TGTGCCAGCAGCAGATGGACAGGGTACACCGGGGAGCTGTTTTTT.

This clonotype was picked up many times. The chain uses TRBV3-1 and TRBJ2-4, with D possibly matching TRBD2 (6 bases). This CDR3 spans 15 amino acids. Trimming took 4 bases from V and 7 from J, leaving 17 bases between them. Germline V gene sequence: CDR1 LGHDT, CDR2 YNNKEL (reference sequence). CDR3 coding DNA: TGTGCCAGCAGCCCGACTAGTTGGGGAAGGAACATTCAGTACTTC. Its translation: CASSPTSWGRNIQYF.

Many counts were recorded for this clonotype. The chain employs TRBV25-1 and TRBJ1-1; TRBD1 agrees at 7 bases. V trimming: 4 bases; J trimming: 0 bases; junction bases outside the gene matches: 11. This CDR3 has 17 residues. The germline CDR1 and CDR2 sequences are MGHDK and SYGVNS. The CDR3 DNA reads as TGTGCCAGCAGTGGCGGGGCAGGGGGTGTTTTGAACACTGAAGCTTTCTTT. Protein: CASSGGAGGVLNTEAFF. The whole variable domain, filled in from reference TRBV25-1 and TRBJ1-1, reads EADIYQTPRYLVIGTGKKITLECSQTMGHDKMYWYQQDPGMELHLIHYSYGVNSTEKGDLSSESTVSRIRTEHFPLTLESARPSHTSQYLCASSGGAGGVLNTEAFFGQGTRLTVV.

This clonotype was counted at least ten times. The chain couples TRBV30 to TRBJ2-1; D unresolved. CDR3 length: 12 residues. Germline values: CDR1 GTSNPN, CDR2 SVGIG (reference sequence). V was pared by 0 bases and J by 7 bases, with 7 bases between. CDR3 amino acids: CAWSVMGNEQFF. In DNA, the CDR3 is TGTGCCTGGAGTGTAATGGGGAATGAGCAGTTCTTC.

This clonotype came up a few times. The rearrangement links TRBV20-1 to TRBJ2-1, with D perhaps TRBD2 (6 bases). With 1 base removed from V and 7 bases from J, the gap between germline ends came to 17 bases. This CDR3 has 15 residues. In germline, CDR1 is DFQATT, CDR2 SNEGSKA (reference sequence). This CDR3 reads CSARAPGVRGNEQFF. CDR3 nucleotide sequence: TGCAGTGCTAGAGCCCCGGGGGTCCGGGGGAATGAGCAGTTCTTC.

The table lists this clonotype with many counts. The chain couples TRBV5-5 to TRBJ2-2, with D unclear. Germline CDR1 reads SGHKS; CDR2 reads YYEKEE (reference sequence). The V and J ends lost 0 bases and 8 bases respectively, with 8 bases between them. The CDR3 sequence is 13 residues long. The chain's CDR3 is CASSLDSWGELFF. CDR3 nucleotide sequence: TGTGCCAGCAGCTTGGATTCCTGGGGGGAGCTGTTTTTT.

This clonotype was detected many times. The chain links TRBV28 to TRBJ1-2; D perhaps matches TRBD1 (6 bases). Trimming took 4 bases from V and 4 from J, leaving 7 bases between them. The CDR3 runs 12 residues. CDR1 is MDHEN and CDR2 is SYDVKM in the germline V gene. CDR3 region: CASSSDSYGYTF. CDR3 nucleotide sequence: TGTGCCAGCAGTTCGGACAGCTATGGCTACACCTTC.

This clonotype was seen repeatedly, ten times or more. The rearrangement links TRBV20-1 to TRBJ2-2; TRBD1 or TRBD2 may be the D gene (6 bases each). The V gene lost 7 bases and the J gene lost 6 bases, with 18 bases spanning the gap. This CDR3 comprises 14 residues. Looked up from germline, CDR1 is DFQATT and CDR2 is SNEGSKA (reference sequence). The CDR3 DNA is TGCAGTGGCCTGAGAAGGGGGGCCCCCGGGGAGCTGTTTTTT. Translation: CSGLRRGAPGELFF.

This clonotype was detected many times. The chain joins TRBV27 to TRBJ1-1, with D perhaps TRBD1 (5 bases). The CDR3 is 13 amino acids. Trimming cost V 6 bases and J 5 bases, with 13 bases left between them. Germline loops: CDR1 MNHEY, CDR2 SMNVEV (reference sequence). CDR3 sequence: CASSARDRTEAFF. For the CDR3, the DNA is TGTGCCAGCAGCGCCAGGGATAGGACTGAAGCTTTCTTT.

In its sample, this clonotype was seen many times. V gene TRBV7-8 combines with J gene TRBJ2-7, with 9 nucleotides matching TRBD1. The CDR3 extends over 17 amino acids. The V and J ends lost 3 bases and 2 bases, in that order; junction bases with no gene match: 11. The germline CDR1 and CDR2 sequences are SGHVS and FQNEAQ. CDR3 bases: TGTGCCAGCAGCTTTTTCGAGGGGGACAGGGCCCCCTACGAGCAGTACTTC. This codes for CASSFFEGDRAPYEQYF.

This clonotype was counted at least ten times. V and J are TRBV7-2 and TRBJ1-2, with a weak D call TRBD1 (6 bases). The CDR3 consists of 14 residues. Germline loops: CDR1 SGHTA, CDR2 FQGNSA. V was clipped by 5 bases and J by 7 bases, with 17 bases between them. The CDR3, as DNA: TGTGCCAGCAGCCCACCGCGGGGGGGCGGTGGCTACACCTTC. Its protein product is CASSPPRGGGGYTF. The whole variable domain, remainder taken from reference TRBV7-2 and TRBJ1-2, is GAGVSQSPSNKVTEKGKDVELRCDPISGHTALYWYRQSLGQGLEFLIYFQGNSAPDKSGLPSDRFSAERTGGSVSTLTIQRTQQEDSAVYLCASSPPRGGGGYTFGSGTRLTVV.

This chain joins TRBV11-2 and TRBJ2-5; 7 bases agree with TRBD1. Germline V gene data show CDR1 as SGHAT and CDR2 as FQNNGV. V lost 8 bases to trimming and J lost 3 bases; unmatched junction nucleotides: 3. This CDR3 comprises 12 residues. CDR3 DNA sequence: TGTGCCAGCCAGGGGGAAAAAGAGACCCAGTACTTC. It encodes CASQGEKETQYF.

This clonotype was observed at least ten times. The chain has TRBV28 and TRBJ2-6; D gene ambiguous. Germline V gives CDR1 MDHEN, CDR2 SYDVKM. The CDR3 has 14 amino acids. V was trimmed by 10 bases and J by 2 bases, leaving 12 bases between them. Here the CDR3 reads CAIPILAGANVLTF. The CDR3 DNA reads TGTGCCATCCCGATCCTTGCTGGGGCCAACGTCCTGACTTTC.

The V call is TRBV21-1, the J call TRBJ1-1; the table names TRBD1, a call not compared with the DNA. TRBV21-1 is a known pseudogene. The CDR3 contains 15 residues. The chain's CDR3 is CASSKVGQLNTEAFF. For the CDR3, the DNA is TGTGCCAGCAGCAAAGTGGGACAATTGAACACTGAAGCTTTCTTT.

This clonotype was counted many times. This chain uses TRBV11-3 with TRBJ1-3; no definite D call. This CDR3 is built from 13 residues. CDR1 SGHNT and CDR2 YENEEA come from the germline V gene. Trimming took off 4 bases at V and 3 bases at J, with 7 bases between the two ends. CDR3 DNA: TGTGCCAGCAGCTCCGACTTTGGAAACACCATATATTTT. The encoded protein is CASSSDFGNTIYF.

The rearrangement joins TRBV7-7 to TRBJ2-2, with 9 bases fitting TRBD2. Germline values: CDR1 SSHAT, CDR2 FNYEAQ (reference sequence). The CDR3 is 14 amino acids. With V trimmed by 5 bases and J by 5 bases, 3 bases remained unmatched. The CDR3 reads CASSRTSATGELFF. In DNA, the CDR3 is TGTGCCAGCAGCCGGACTAGCGCTACCGGGGAGCTGTTTTTT.